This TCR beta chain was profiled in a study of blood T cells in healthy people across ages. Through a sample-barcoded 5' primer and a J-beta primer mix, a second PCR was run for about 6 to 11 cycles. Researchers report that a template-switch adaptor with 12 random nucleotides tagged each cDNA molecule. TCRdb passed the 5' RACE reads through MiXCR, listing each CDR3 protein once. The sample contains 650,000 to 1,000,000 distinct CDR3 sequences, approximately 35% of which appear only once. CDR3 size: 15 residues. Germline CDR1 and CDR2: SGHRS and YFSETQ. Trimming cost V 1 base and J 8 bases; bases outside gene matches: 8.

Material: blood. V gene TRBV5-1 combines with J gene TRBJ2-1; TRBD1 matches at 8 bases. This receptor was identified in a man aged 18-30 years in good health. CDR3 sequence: CASSLPGTGGDEQFF. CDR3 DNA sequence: TGCGCCAGCAGCTTGCCCGGGACAGGAGGGGATGAGCAGTTCTTC.